This T cell receptor beta chain stems from a study of cytomegalovirus exposure and HLA in healthy donors. Study results and caveats: HLA alleles were associated with 15,000 to 20,000 TCR beta sequences in a later analysis at 0.05 false discovery rate.

From germline, CDR1 is SGHTA and CDR2 FQGNSA. The CDR3 runs 11 residues. The V end lost 2 bases, the J end lost 10 bases, and 8 bases lay between the germline ends. 13 Jbeta primers and 60 Vbeta primers were used for the PCR. The protocol was immunoSEQ multiplex PCR, while the TCRdb copy is restricted to in-frame clones and leaves out a portion. The sample comprises a few hundred thousand clones, roughly 84% of which are singletons, and approximately 1.4% rests with the top ten. About this clone: Its antigen is not known.

The gene calls are TRBV7-2 and TRBJ1-2; no clear D gene. What was sequenced was PBMCs. The clonotype comes from a girl aged 5-17 years in good health and CMV-seronegative. The CDR3, as DNA: TGTGCCAGCAGCTTATCGAGGTACTACACCTTC. Its protein is CASSLSRYYTF.